The TCR beta chain described here comes from a study of monozygotic twins with inflammatory bowel disease. Germline values: CDR1 SGHRS, CDR2 YFSETQ. The CDR3 runs 16 residues. Each CDR3 protein gets one entry in TCRdb, which reprocessed the 5' RACE reads and gives no DNA. This repertoire includes 440,000 or so distinct CDR3 sequences. The material sequenced was blood. This sequence joins TRBV5-1 and TRBJ2-7; the D gene TCRdb calls, TRBD1, cannot be checked with no DNA. This receptor was identified in a human donor with ulcerative colitis or Crohn's disease, or a healthy co-twin of an affected twin (not recorded which). CDR3: CASSLAAGANRYEQYF.